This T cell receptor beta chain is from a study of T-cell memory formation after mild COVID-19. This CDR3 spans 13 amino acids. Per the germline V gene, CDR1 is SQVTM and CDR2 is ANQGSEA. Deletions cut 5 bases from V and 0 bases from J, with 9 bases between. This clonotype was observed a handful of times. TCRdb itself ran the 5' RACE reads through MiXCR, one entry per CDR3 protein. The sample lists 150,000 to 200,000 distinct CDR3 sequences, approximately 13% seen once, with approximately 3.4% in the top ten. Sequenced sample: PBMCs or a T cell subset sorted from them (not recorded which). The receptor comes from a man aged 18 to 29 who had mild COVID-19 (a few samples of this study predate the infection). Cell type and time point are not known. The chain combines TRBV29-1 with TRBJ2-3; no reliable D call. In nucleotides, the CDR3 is TGCAGCGTTCACCTTCCTAGCACAGATACGCAGTATTTT. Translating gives CSVHLPSTDTQYF.